What follows are 16 T cell receptor beta chains derived from one specimen sequenced in a study of OX40 agonist ivuxolimab in advanced cancers. Assay used: immunoSEQ multiplex PCR; TCRdb lists only in-frame clones, some missing. The sample lists tens of thousands of clones, roughly 91% occurring once. The sample in question was CD4+ or CD8+ T cells sorted from blood, obtained in a trial of the OX40 agonist ivuxolimab. These receptors originate from an adult with an advanced solid tumor such as melanoma, head and neck, liver or kidney cancer.

This rearrangement joins TRBV11-1 to TRBJ2-2; D possibly uses TRBD1 or TRBD2 (6 bases each). V was clipped by 4 bases and J by 6 bases, with 24 bases between them. The V gene's germline CDR1 is SGHAT and CDR2 FQDESV (reference sequence). The CDR3 extends over 18 amino acids. The CDR3 bases are TGTGCCAGCAGCTCCCCTACCGGGACAAGCGGAGGGGCCGGGGAGCTGTTTTTT. Translated: CASSSPTGTSGGAGELFF. Full variable domain (remainder filled in from reference TRBV11-1 and TRBJ2-2): EAEVAQSPRYKITEKSQAVAFWCDPISGHATLYWYRQILGQGPELLVQFQDESVVDDSQLPKDRFSAERLKGVDSTLKIQPAELGDSAMYLCASSSPTGTSGGAGELFFGEGSRLTVL.

The chain recombines TRBV28 with TRBJ2-7; D ambiguous. The CDR3 runs 15 residues. The germline gives CDR1 MDHEN, CDR2 SYDVKM. Trimming cost V 2 bases and J 0 bases, with 11 bases left between them. The DNA for the CDR3 is TGTGCCAGCAGTTTAGAAACGGGCCACTCCTACGAGCAGTACTTC. Its translation is CASSLETGHSYEQYF.

The J gene is TRBJ2-7, the V gene TRBV6-6; no clear D. The V gene lost 6 bases and the J gene lost 2 bases, with 14 bases spanning the gap. This CDR3 is 14 amino acids long. CDR1 and CDR2 (germline): MNHNY, SVGAGI (reference sequence). The CDR3: CASRPTGRPYEQYF. The CDR3 region has the DNA TGTGCCAGCAGGCCTACCGGACGGCCCTACGAGCAGTACTTC.

The chain employs TRBV2 and TRBJ1-4; D not certain. Germline loops: CDR1 SNHLY, CDR2 FYNNEI. CDR3 length: 10 residues. V was clipped by 6 bases and J by 7 bases, with 3 bases between them. CDR3 sequence reads: CASRLEKLFF. The CDR3, as DNA: TGTGCCAGCAGGCTTGAAAAACTGTTTTTT.

The chain combines TRBV28 with TRBJ1-3; 10 positions match TRBD1. CDR3 size: 16 residues. V lost 7 bases and J lost 4; bases outside the gene matches: 10. Germline CDR1 reads MDHEN; CDR2 reads SYDVKM. For the CDR3, the DNA is TGTGCCAGCACCTCCAGCCCGGGACAGGGGGGAAACACCATATATTTT. Protein: CASTSSPGQGGNTIYF.

The chain recombines TRBV10-1 with TRBJ2-2; unclear D gene. The V gene lost 1 base and the J gene lost 3 bases, with 6 bases spanning the gap. Germline V gene lookup returns CDR1 WNHNN and CDR2 SYGVQD (reference sequence). The CDR3 runs to 14 residues. This chain's CDR3 is CASSEFRDTGELFF. CDR3 DNA sequence: TGCGCCAGCAGTGAGTTTAGGGACACCGGGGAGCTGTTTTTT.

The chain employs TRBV18 and TRBJ2-5; a weak D match, TRBD1 (5 bases). The CDR3 spans 15 residues. V dropped 0 bases and J dropped 10 bases, with 18 bases sitting between them. Germline V CDR1 and CDR2: KGHSH, LQKENI. This chain's CDR3 is CASSPPYLSGRDQYF. In DNA, the CDR3 is TGTGCCAGCTCACCACCGTACCTTTCTGGCAGGGACCAGTACTTC.

The chain couples TRBV25-1 to TRBJ2-5, with 9 bases lining up with TRBD1. Germline lookup yields CDR1 MGHDK and CDR2 SYGVNS. V gave up 5 bases and J gave up 10 bases; unmatched junction bases: 8. CDR3 size: 13 residues. Here the CDR3 reads CASSSTGQGSQYF. CDR3 bases: TGTGCCAGCAGTTCAACGGGACAGGGTAGCCAGTACTTC.

V usage is TRBV5-4 and J usage is TRBJ2-1, with D perhaps given as TRBD1 or TRBD2 (5 bases each). CDR3 length: 15 residues. Trimming took 2 bases from V and 6 from J, leaving 15 bases between them. CDR1 and CDR2 (germline): SGHNT, YYREEE (reference sequence). CDR3 protein: CASSLKGPTRNEQFF. In DNA, the CDR3 is TGTGCCAGCAGCTTAAAGGGACCCACTCGCAATGAGCAGTTCTTC.

The rearrangement joins TRBV28 to TRBJ1-2, with a weak D call TRBD1 (6 bases). The ends were cut back, 5 bases at V and 1 base at J, with 11 bases in the middle. The CDR3 has 14 residues. CDR1 is MDHEN and CDR2 is SYDVKM in the germline V gene. The CDR3 DNA sequence: TGTGCCAGCAGTCCCGGACAGCTTAACTATGGCTACACCTTC. Translation gives CASSPGQLNYGYTF.

As concerns this clone: The sample carries other DNA sequences with the same CDR3. CDR3 nucleotide sequence: TGCAGTGCGAGGACTGGAGATACGCAGTATTTT. Translating gives CSARTGDTQYF. This chain uses TRBV20-1 with TRBJ2-3; possible D gene TRBD2, 5 bases. V lost 6 bases, J lost 5 bases, and 9 bases lay in between. Germline loops: CDR1 DFQATT, CDR2 SNEGSKA (reference sequence). The CDR3 has 11 amino acids.

The chain links TRBV7-9 to TRBJ2-7; D uncertain. Trimming cost V 5 bases and J 3 bases, with 17 bases left between them. The germline gives CDR1 SEHNR, CDR2 FQNEAQ (reference sequence). The CDR3 contains 15 residues. The DNA of the CDR3 is TGTGCCAGCAGCACTCCTACCGGGCTAAACTACGAGCAGTACTTC. Amino acids: CASSTPTGLNYEQYF.

The chain carries TRBV5-3 and TRBJ2-5; possibly TRBD1 for D (5 bases). TRBV5-3 is treated as an ORF (open reading frame) with a function not yet certain. The germline V and J ends were trimmed by 4 bases and 4 bases, with 11 bases remaining between them. The CDR3 consists of 13 residues. For the CDR3, the DNA is TGTGCCAGAAGCCTGGTGGGGCGAGAGACCCAGTACTTC. Encoded protein: CARSLVGRETQYF.

The chain is built from TRBV9 and TRBJ2-1; D call uncertain. Trimming took 0 bases from V and 7 from J, leaving 17 bases between them. The CDR3 runs 16 residues. Germline lookup yields CDR1 SGDLS and CDR2 YYNGEE. CDR3 amino acids: CASSVAPSQKENEQFF. CDR3 DNA sequence: TGTGCCAGCAGCGTAGCCCCGTCACAAAAGGAGAATGAGCAGTTCTTC.

The chain has TRBV6-1 and TRBJ1-2; D gene unclear. The germline CDR1 and CDR2 sequences are MNHNS and SASEGT. This CDR3 is built from 12 residues. Trimming took 1 base from V and 5 from J, leaving 5 bases between them. The CDR3 coding sequence is TGTGCCAGCAGTGAAGTCCCGTATGGCTACACCTTC. It yields the protein CASSEVPYGYTF.

The V gene is TRBV5-1, the J gene TRBJ2-5, with D perhaps assigned TRBD1 or TRBD2 (5 bases each). CDR1 is SGHRS, CDR2 YFSETQ, per germline. The length of the CDR3 is 16 residues. V lost 1 base and J lost 9, with 22 bases in between. The CDR3 here is CASSLQGAEARAAQYF. The CDR3 coding sequence is TGCGCCAGCAGCTTGCAAGGGGCGGAGGCGAGGGCGGCCCAGTACTTC.